This T cell receptor beta chain was sequenced in a study of blood T cell repertoires in COVID-19. On the study more broadly: COVID-19 samples collected from the United States, Italy and Spain covered acute and convalescent phases. T cells, B-cell-depleted T cells, or PBMCs supplied cDNA or gDNA.

This CDR3 has 15 amino acids. Germline values: CDR1 SEHNR, CDR2 FQNEAQ (reference sequence). Trimming removed 4 bases at V and 2 bases at J, with 15 bases between. Source study methods: Nucleated cell counts were estimated from reference gene primer amplification. The data were produced by immunoSEQ multiplex PCR, yet TCRdb's version contains in-frame clones alone and is incomplete. Clonal size and the V and J genes are those of that table, whereas D and trimming came from the DNA. In the table there are some 140,000 clones, roughly 80% of which are singletons. The J gene is TRBJ2-7, the V gene TRBV7-9; D gene uncertain. The sequence came from a woman aged 55-70 years with acute or convalescent COVID-19. The sample was peripheral blood. CDR3 nucleotides: TGTGCCAGCAGCTCCTCGACCGACTTTCCCTACGAGCAGTACTTC. Its translation is CASSSSTDFPYEQYF.